This T cell receptor (beta chain) was identified during a study of blood T cell repertoires in COVID-19. Study-wide context: COVID-19 samples, acute and convalescent, were from the United States, Italy and Spain. Nucleic acid was either cDNA or gDNA, and it came from T cells, B-cell-depleted T cells, or PBMCs.

Germline V gene lookup returns CDR1 SGHNT and CDR2 YENEEA. CDR3 length equals 12 residues. V lost 5 bases and J 5 bases, leaving 9 bases between the germline ends. Here immunoSEQ multiplex PCR was the method, and the copy in TCRdb shows in-frame clones only, minus some. The sample yields about 110,000 clones, just over 90% seen once. The sequencing sample was made of peripheral blood. The sequence came from a woman between 25 and 40 years old with acute or convalescent COVID-19. This chain links TRBV11-3 with TRBJ1-1; the D gene is possibly TRBD1 (5 bases). CDR3 in amino acids: CASSAGLTEAFF. The CDR3 DNA follows: TGTGCCAGCAGCGCAGGGCTTACTGAAGCTTTCTTT. Filled out from reference TRBV11-3 and TRBJ1-1, the complete variable domain reads EAGVVQSPRYKIIEKKQPVAFWCNPISGHNTLYWYLQNLGQGPELLIRYENEEAVDDSQLPKDRFSAERLKGVDSTLKIQPAELGDSAVYLCASSAGLTEAFFGQGTRLTVV.